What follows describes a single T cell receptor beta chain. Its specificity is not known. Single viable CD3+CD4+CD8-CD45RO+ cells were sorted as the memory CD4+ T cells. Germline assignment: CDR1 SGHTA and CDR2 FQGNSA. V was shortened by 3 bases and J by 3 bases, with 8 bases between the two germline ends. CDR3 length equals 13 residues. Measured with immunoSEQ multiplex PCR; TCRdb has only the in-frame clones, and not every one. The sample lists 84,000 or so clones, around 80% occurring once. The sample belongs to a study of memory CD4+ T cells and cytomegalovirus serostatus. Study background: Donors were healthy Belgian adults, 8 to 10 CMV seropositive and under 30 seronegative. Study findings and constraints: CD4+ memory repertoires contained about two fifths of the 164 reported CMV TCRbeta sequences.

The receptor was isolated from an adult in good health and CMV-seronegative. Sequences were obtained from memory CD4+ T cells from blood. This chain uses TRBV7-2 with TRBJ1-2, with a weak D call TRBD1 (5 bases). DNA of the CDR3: TGTGCCAGCAGCTTTGGGACGGACTATGGCTACACCTTC. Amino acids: CASSFGTDYGYTF. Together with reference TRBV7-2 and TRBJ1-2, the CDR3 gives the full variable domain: GAGVSQSPSNKVTEKGKDVELRCDPISGHTALYWYRQSLGQGLEFLIYFQGNSAPDKSGLPSDRFSAERTGGSVSTLTIQRTQQEDSAVYLCASSFGTDYGYTFGSGTRLTVV.